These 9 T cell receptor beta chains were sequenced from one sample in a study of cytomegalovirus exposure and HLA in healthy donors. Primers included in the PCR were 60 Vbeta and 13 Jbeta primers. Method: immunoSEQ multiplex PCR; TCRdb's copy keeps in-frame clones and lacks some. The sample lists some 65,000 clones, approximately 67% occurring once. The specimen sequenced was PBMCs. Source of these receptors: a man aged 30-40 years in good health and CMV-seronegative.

The CDR3 nucleotides read TGTGCCACTTCCCTAAATTTGGAGACCCAGTACTTC. Protein: CATSLNLETQYF. The J gene is TRBJ2-5, the V gene TRBV5-4, with D unresolved. CDR3 size: 12 residues. The germline gives CDR1 SGHNT, CDR2 YYREEE (reference sequence). The V gene lost 9 bases and the J gene lost 5 bases, with 14 bases spanning the gap.

CDR3 loop: CASSQAGTPGANVLTF. The CDR3 nucleotides are TGCGCCAGCAGCCAAGCCGGGACTCCCGGGGCCAACGTCCTGACTTTC. V gene TRBV4-1 combines with J gene TRBJ2-6; a possible D gene is TRBD2 (6 bases). The V end lost 1 base, the J end lost 4 bases, and 11 bases lay between the germline ends. The CDR3 is 16 amino acids. Germline-derived CDR1 and CDR2 are MGHRA and YSYEKL.

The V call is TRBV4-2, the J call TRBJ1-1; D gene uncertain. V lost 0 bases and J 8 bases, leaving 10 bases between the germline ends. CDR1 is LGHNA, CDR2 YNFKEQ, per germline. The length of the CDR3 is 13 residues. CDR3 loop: CASSQDLLGEAFF. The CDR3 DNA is TGTGCCAGCAGCCAAGATCTTCTAGGCGAAGCTTTCTTT.

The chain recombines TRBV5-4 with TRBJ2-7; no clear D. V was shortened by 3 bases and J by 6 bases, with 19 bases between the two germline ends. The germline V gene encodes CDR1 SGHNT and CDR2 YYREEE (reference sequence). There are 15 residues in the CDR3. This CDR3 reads CASSWNGIRQVEQYF. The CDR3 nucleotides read TGTGCCAGCAGCTGGAACGGTATTCGTCAGGTCGAGCAGTACTTC.

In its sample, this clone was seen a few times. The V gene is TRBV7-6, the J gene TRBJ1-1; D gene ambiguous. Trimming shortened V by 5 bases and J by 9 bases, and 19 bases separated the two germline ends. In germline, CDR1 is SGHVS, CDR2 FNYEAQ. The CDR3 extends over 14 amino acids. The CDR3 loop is CASSPLGGDPKAFF. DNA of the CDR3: TGTGCCAGCAGCCCCCTAGGTGGAGACCCAAAAGCTTTCTTT.

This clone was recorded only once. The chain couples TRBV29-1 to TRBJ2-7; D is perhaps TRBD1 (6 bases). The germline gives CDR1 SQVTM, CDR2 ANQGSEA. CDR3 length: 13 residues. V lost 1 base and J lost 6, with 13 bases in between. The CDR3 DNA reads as TGCAGCGTTGAAGGGGGGCTATGGGCCGAGCAGTACTTC. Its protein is CSVEGGLWAEQYF.

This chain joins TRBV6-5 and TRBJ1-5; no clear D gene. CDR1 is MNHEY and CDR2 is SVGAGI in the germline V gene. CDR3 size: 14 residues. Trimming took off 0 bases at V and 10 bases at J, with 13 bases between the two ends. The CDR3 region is CASSYSFLSGPQHF. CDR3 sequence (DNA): TGTGCCAGCAGTTACTCTTTTTTATCGGGACCCCAGCATTTT.

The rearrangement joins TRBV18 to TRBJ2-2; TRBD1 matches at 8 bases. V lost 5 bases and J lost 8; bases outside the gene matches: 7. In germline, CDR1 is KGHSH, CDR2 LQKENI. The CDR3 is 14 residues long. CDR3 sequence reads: CASSSQGAGGELFF. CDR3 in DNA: TGTGCCAGCTCATCCCAGGGGGCGGGTGGGGAGCTGTTTTTT.

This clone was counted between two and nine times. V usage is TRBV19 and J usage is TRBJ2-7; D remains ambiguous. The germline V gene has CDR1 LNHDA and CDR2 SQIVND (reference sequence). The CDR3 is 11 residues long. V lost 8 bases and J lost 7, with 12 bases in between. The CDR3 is CASGSAREQYF. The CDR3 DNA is TGTGCCAGTGGCAGCGCGCGGGAGCAGTACTTC. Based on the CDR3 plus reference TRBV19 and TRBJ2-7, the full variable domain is DGGITQSPKYLFRKEGQNVTLSCEQNLNHDAMYWYRQDPGQGLRLIYYSQIVNDFQKGDIAEGYSVSREKKESFPLTVTSAQKNPTAFYLCASGSAREQYFGPGTRLTVT.